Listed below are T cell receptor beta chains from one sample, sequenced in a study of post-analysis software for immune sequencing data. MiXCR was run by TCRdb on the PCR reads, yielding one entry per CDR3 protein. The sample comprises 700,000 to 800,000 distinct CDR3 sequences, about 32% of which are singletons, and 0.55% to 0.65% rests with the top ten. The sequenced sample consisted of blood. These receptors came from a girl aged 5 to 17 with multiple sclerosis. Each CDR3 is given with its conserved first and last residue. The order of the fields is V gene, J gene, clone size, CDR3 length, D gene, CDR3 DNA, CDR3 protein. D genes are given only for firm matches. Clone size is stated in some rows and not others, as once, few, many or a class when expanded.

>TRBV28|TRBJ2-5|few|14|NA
TGTGCCAGCAGAAAAGACAGGAACCAAGAGACCCAGTACTTC
CASRKDRNQETQYF
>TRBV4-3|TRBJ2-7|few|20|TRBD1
TGCGCCAGCAGCCAAGTCGGACGGGACAGGGTCCCAATAGCCTCCTACGAGCAGTACTTC
CASSQVGRDRVPIASYEQYF
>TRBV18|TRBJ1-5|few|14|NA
TGTGCCAGCTCACGGGGCGATAGCAATCAGCCCCAGCATTTT
CASSRGDSNQPQHF
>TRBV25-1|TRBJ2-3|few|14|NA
TGTGCCAGCAGGGGGGGGCTCTTCACAGATACGCAGTATTTT
CASRGGLFTDTQYF
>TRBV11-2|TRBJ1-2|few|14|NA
TGTGCCAGCAGGGCCCTCCGGGGCCCTTTCGGCTACACCTTC
CASRALRGPFGYTF
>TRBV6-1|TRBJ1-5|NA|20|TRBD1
TGTGCCAGCAGTGAAGGGTATGGGAGGGGGCCTCATTATAGCAATCAGCCCCAGCATTTT
CASSEGYGRGPHYSNQPQHF
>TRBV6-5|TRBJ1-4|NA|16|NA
TGTGCCAGCAGTTACATGGAGGTTGCAACTAATGAAAAACTGTTTTTT
CASSYMEVATNEKLFF
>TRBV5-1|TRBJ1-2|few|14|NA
TGCGCCAGCAGCTTTAGCGACAGCGGGTATGGCTACACCTTC
CASSFSDSGYGYTF
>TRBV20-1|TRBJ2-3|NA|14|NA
TGCAGTGCCCCGGACCAACTCCTCGCAGATACGCAGTATTTT
CSAPDQLLADTQYF
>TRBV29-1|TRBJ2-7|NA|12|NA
TGCAGCGTTGGAGCCCAATCAGGCGAGCAGTACTTC
CSVGAQSGEQYF